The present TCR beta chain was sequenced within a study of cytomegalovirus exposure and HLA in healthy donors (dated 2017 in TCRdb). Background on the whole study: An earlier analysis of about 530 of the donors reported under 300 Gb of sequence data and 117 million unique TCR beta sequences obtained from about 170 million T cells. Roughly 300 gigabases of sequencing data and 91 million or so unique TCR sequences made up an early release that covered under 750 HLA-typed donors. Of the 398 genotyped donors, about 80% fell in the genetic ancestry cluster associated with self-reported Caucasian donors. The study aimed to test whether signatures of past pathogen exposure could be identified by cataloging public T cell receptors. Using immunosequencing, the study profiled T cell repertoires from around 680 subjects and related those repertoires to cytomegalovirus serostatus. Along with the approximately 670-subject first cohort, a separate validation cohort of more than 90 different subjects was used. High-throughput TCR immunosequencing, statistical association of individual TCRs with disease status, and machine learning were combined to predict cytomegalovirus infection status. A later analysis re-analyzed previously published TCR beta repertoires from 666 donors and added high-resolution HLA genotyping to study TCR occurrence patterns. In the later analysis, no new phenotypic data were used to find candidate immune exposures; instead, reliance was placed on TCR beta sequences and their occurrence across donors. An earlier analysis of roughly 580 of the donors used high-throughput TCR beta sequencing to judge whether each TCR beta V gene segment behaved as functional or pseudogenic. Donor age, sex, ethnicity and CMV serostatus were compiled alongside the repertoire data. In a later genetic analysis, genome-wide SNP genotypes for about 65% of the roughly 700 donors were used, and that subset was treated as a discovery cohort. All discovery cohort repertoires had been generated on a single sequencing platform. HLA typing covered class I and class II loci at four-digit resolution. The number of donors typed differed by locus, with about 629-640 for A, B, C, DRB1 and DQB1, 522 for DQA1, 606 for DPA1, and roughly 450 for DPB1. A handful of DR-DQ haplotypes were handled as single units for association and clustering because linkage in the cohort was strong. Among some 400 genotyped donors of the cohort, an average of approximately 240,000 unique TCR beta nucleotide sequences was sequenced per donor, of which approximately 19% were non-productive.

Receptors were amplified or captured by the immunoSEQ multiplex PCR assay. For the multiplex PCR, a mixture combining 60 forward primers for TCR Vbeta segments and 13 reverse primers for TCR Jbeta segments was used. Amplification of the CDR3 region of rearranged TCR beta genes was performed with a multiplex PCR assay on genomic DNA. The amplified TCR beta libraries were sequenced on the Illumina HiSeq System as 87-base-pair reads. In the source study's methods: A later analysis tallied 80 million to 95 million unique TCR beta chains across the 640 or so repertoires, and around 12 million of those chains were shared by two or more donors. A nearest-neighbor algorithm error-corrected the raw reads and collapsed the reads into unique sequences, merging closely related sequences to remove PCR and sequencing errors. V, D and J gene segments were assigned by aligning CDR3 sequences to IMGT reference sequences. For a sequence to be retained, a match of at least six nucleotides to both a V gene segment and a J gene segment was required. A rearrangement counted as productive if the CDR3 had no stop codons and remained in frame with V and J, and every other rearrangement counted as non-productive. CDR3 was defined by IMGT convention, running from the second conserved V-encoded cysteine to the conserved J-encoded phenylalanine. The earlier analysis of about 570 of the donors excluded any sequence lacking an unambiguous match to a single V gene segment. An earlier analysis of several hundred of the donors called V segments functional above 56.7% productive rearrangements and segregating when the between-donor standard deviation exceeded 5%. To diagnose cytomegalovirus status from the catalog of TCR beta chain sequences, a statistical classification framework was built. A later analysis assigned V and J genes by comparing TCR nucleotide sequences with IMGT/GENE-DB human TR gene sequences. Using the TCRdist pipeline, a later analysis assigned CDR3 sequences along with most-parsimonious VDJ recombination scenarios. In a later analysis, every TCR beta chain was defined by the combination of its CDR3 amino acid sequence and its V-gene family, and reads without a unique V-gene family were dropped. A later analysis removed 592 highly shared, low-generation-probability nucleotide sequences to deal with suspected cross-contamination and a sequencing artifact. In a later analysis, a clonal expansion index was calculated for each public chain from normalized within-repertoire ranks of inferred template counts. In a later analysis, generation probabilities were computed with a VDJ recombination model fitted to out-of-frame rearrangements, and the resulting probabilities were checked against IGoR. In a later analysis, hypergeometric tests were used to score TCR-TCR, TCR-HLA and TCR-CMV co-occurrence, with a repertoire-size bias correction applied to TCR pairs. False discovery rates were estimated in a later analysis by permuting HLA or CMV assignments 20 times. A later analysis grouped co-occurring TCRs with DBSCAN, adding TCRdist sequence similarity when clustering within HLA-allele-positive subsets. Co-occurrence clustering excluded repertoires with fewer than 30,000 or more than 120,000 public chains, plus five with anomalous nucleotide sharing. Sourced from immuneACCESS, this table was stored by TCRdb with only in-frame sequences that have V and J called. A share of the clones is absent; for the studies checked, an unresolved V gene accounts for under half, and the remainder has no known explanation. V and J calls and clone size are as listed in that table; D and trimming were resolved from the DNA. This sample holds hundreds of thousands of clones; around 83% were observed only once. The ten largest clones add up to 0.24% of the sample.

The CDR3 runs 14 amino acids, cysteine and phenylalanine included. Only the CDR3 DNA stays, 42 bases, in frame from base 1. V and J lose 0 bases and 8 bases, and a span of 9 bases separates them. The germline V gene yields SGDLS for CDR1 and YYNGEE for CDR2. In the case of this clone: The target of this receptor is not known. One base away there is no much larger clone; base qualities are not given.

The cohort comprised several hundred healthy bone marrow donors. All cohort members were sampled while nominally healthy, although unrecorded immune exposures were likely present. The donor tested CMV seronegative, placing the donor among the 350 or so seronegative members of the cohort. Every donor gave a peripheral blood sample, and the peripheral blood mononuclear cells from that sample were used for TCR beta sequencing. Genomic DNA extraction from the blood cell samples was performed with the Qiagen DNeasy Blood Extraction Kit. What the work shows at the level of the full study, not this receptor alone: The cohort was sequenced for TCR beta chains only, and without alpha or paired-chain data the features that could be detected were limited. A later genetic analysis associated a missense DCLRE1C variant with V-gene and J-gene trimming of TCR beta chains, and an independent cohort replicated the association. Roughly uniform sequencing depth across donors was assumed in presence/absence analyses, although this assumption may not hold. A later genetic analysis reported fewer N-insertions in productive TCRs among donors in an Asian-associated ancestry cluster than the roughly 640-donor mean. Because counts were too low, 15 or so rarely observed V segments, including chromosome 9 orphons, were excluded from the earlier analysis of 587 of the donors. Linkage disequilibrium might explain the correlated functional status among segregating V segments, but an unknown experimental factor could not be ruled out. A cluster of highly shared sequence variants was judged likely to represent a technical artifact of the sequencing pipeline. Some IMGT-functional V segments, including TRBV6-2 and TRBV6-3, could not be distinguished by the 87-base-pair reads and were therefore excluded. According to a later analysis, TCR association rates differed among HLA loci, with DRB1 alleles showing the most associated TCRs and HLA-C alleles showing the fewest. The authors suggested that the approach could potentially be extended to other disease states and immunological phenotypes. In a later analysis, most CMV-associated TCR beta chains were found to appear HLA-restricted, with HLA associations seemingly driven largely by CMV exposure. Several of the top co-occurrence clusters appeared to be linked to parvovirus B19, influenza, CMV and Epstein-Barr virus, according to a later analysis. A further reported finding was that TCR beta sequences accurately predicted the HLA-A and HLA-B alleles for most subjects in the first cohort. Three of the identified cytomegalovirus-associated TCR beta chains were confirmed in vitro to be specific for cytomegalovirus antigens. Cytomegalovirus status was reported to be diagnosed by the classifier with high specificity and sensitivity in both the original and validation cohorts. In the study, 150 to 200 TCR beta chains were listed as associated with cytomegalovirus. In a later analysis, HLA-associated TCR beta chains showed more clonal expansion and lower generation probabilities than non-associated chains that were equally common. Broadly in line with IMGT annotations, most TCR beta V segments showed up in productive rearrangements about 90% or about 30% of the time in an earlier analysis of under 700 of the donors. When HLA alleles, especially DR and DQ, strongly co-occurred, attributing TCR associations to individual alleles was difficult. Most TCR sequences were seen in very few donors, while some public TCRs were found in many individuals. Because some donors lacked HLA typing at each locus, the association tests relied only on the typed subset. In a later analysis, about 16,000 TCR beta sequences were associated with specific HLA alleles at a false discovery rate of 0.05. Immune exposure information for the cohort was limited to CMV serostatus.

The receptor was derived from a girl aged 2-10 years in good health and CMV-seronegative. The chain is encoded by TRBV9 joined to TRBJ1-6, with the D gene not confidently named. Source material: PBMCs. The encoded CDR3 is CASSVAGMDSPLHF. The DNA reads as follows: TGTGCCAGCAGCGTAGCGGGGATGGATTCACCCCTCCACTTT. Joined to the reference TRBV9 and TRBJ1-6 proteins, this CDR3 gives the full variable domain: DSGVTQTPKHLITATGQRVTLRCSPRSGDLSVYWYQQSLDQGLQFLIQYYNGEERAKGNILERFSAQQFPDLHSELNLSSLELGDSALYFCASSVAGMDSPLHFGNGTRLTVT.